The 16 T cell receptor beta chains reported below all come from one sample, sequenced in a study of beta chain features in type 1 diabetes. Isolated RNA was reverse transcribed in full, so expressed TCRB transcripts were sequenced. Libraries were prepared by immunoSEQ multiplex PCR; TCRdb keeps only in-frame clonotypes and omits some of them. This repertoire shows around 350,000 clones, approximately 12% found once; its top ten account for 0.015% to 0.02%. The specimen was naive CD4+ T cells from blood. These receptors originate from a man between 18 and 29 years old in good health.

The CDR3 coding sequence is TGTGCCAGCAGCCCCGCATTTTACAGGGTAACGAACTATAATTCACCCCTCCACTTT. Protein product: CASSPAFYRVTNYNSPLHF. The chain combines TRBV13 with TRBJ1-6; tentatively, D is TRBD1 (6 bases). The germline V and J ends were trimmed by 5 bases and 3 bases, with 23 bases remaining between them. Looked up from germline, CDR1 is PRHDT and CDR2 is FYEKMQ (reference sequence). This CDR3 comprises 19 residues.

J is TRBJ2-5 and V is TRBV5-1; D is perhaps TRBD2 (6 bases). Germline assignment: CDR1 SGHRS and CDR2 YFSETQ. The CDR3 is made up of 16 amino acids. The V gene lost 4 bases and the J gene lost 0 bases, with 16 bases spanning the gap. DNA for the CDR3: TGCGCCAGCAGCCTGGGTAGCGGCGGTAACCAAGAGACCCAGTACTTC. Protein sequence: CASSLGSGGNQETQYF.

This clone showed up just a few times. The chain joins TRBV30 to TRBJ1-1; maybe TRBD1 (6 bases). Germline CDR1 reads GTSNPN; CDR2 reads SVGIG (reference sequence). The length of the CDR3 is 13 residues. The V end was cut by 3 bases, the J end by 4 bases, with 12 bases between. The CDR3 DNA reads TGTGCCTGGAGGGGGGCGCTAGCCACTGAAGCTTTCTTT. Protein sequence: CAWRGALATEAFF.

The chain carries TRBV11-3 and TRBJ2-1; 8 bases fit TRBD1. CDR3 length: 15 amino acids. Trimming cost V 5 bases and J 5 bases; bases outside gene matches: 8. Germline CDR1 reads SGHNT; CDR2 reads YENEEA. The CDR3 DNA is TGTGCCAGCAGCCCGCGCCGGACAGGGAACAATGAGCAGTTCTTC. Protein product: CASSPRRTGNNEQFF.

This clone was seen a few times. The V gene is TRBV30, the J gene TRBJ2-3; 8 bases line up with TRBD2. The CDR3 has 16 amino acids. V lost 3 bases, J lost 7 bases, and 15 bases stayed unmatched. CDR1 is GTSNPN and CDR2 is SVGIG in the germline V gene (reference sequence). In DNA, the CDR3 is TGTGCCTGGAGCCCCGGGAGGGGCTCGAGCGAGTATACGCAGTATTTT. Amino acid sequence: CAWSPGRGSSEYTQYF.

On this clone itself: Additional DNA sequences in this sample encode the identical CDR3. This chain connects TRBV28 to TRBJ2-7; D unresolved. Trimming pared 4 bases from V and 3 bases from J, leaving 4 bases between. Looked up from germline, CDR1 is MDHEN and CDR2 is SYDVKM. The CDR3 covers 11 residues. The chain's CDR3 is CASSSSYEQYF. The CDR3 nucleotides are TGTGCCAGCAGTTCCAGCTACGAGCAGTACTTC. Complete variable domain (other parts from reference TRBV28 and TRBJ2-7): DVKVTQSSRYLVKRTGEKVFLECVQDMDHENMFWYRQDPGLGLRLIYFSYDVKMKEKGDIPEGYSVSREKKERFSLILESASTNQTSMYLCASSSSYEQYFGPGTRLTVT.

This clone turned up a few times. The chain has TRBV5-1 and TRBJ2-2; D is unclear. Trimming stripped 0 bases from V and 3 bases from J, with 3 bases between. Germline loops: CDR1 SGHRS, CDR2 YFSETQ. The CDR3 is made up of 13 amino acids. CDR3 DNA sequence: TGCGCCAGCAGCTTGGCGGACACCGGGGAGCTGTTTTTT. This sequence encodes CASSLADTGELFF.

The genes are TRBV6-5 and TRBJ1-2; maybe TRBD1 (6 bases). The CDR3 loop spans 12 amino acids. V was clipped by 7 bases and J by 4 bases, with 10 bases between them. From germline, CDR1 is MNHEY and CDR2 SVGAGI. The CDR3, as DNA: TGTGCCAGCAAGGACAGCATCTATGGCTACACCTTC. Its protein product is CASKDSIYGYTF.

This clone came up a few times. This chain joins TRBV7-3 and TRBJ2-6, with D possibly being TRBD1 (6 bases). With 5 bases removed from V and 2 bases from J, the gap between germline ends came to 25 bases. The germline gives CDR1 SGHTA, CDR2 FQGTGA. The CDR3 is made up of 20 amino acids. The CDR3 here is CASSNPRGGWLQPGANVLTF. CDR3 coding DNA: TGTGCCAGCAGCAACCCCCGTGGGGGCTGGCTCCAACCTGGGGCCAACGTCCTGACTTTC.

The chain recombines TRBV30 with TRBJ1-2, with D uncertain. Germline V gene lookup returns CDR1 GTSNPN and CDR2 SVGIG (reference sequence). The CDR3 has 13 residues. Trimming left V 0 bases short and J 4 bases short, with 9 bases between. The CDR3: CAWSVGSGYGYTF. The CDR3 DNA reads as TGTGCCTGGAGTGTAGGTAGCGGCTATGGCTACACCTTC.

V and J are TRBV6-1 and TRBJ2-1; a possible D gene is TRBD1 (5 bases). Germline CDR1 reads MNHNS; CDR2 reads SASEGT. The CDR3 totals 14 residues. V lost 0 bases to trimming and J lost 9 bases, with 12 bases between them. The CDR3 DNA reads as TGTGCCAGCAGTGAAGCTTCCAGGGTGGGTGAGCAGTTCTTC. Residues: CASSEASRVGEQFF.

Here the CDR3 DNA reads TGTGCCAGCAGCTTAGCTCGCGGGGGGTCCTACGAGCAGTACTTC. Translation: CASSLARGGSYEQYF. The V gene is TRBV7-2, the J gene TRBJ2-7; 8 bases agree with TRBD2. Germline CDR1 reads SGHTA; CDR2 reads FQGNSA. CDR3 length: 15 residues. Unmatched junction bases numbered 2, after V lost 0 bases and J lost 1 base.

There are a few counts of this clone. The chain has TRBV18 and TRBJ2-7; 8 nucleotides align to TRBD1. The CDR3 is 14 amino acids. V trimming: 6 bases; J trimming: 0 bases; junction bases outside the gene matches: 4. Per the germline V gene, CDR1 is KGHSH and CDR2 is LQKENI. CDR3 in amino acids: CASSSGTGSYEQYF. In nucleotides, the CDR3 is TGTGCCAGCTCCTCCGGGACAGGCTCCTACGAGCAGTACTTC.

This clone was seen a handful of times. J is TRBJ1-1 and V is TRBV5-4; 7 nucleotides align to TRBD1. CDR1 is SGHNT, CDR2 YYREEE, per germline (reference sequence). The CDR3 has 15 residues. After removal of 0 bases from V and 3 bases from J, the junction contained 5 bases not matched to a gene. CDR3 sequence (DNA): TGTGCCAGCAGCTTGGGTGGGGACAGATACACTGAAGCTTTCTTT. This gives the protein CASSLGGDRYTEAFF. Using reference TRBV5-4 and TRBJ1-1 for the parts outside the CDR3, the full variable domain is ETGVTQSPTHLIKTRGQQVTLRCSSQSGHNTVSWYQQALGQGPQFIFQYYREEENGRGNFPPRFSGLQFPNYSSELNVNALELDDSALYLCASSLGGDRYTEAFFGQGTRLTVV.

This sequence joins TRBV21-1 and TRBJ2-7; the DNA was not compared with TRBD2, the D call given in the table. TRBV21-1 is a pseudogene. CDR3 size: 17 residues. CDR3 DNA: TGTGCCAGCAGCAAATTAGTGTCTAGGTACGGGGGCTACGAGCAGTACTTC. Amino acid sequence: CASSKLVSRYGGYEQYF.

In this sample, this clone turned up a few times. The chain uses TRBV5-6 and TRBJ2-5; D perhaps matches TRBD1 (5 bases). Germline CDR1 and CDR2: SGHDT and YYEEEE. The ends were cut back, 2 bases at V and 5 bases at J, with 10 bases in the middle. The CDR3 has 13 residues. The CDR3 loop is CASSFQGYETQYF. CDR3 nucleotides: TGTGCCAGCAGCTTCCAGGGTTACGAGACCCAGTACTTC. Filled out from reference TRBV5-6 and TRBJ2-5, the complete variable domain reads DAGVTQSPTHLIKTRGQQVTLRCSPKSGHDTVSWYQQALGQGPQFIFQYYEEEERQRGNFPDRFSGHQFPNYSSELNVNALLLGDSALYLCASSFQGYETQYFGPGTRLLVL.